A selection of T cell receptor beta chains follows, all from one sample in a study of beta chain features in type 1 diabetes. Generated by immunoSEQ multiplex PCR, the TCRdb table keeps only in-frame clones and is missing some. The sample lists hundreds of thousands of clones, around an eighth occurring once. Sequencing used naive CD4+ T cells from blood. Receptors were obtained from a man between 18 and 35 years old with type 1 diabetes. Each CDR3 is given without its conserved first and last residue. Rows give clone size only sometimes, using once, few, many, or a class for an expanded clone.

clone_size	v_call	j_call	cdr3_aa
NA	TRBV27	TRBJ2-3	ASSFSFSTDTQY
few	TRBV5-4	TRBJ2-3	ASSQVSDTQY
NA	TRBV9	TRBJ1-3	ASSVVGASGNTIY
NA	TRBV4-2	TRBJ2-7	ASSQDGLRYEQY
NA	TRBV29-1	TRBJ2-5	SVASVGVETQY
few	TRBV5-1	TRBJ2-3	ASSLSADTQY
few	TRBV4-1	TRBJ2-7	ASSRGDNSYEQY
NA	TRBV29-1	TRBJ2-2	AEGRSNTGELF
few	TRBV10-3	TRBJ1-2	AISGTQGSGYT
NA	TRBV4-3	TRBJ1-2	ASSQEGSNYGYT
few	TRBV5-1	TRBJ2-1	ASSLAPQRGGNEQF
few	TRBV19	TRBJ2-7	ASSIVGQGPYEQY
few	TRBV28	TRBJ1-5	ASTAELGSSYQPQH
NA	TRBV7-9	TRBJ1-5	ASSLVSENQPQH
NA	TRBV7-2	TRBJ2-3	ASRPGRPYTDTQY
few	TRBV15	TRBJ2-7	ATSREGRGSYEQY
NA	TRBV6-1	TRBJ2-7	ASRAPTYEQY
few	TRBV10-3	TRBJ1-3	AISGGQAESGNTIY
NA	TRBV18	TRBJ2-7	ASSPRIAGSSYEQY
few	TRBV5-1	TRBJ1-1	ASSQGAGSTEAF
few	TRBV5-4	TRBJ1-4	ASSLGDSGRELF
NA	TRBV29-1	TRBJ2-2	SVGVFGGELF
NA	TRBV30	TRBJ2-1	AWSHTGTGSYNEQF
NA	TRBV2	TRBJ1-4	ASSEARAHENEKLF
NA	TRBV6-5	TRBJ2-7	ASTGAYEQY
few	TRBV30	TRBJ1-2	AWSAGTVEGYT
few	TRBV4-2	TRBJ2-3	ASSQKGLAVDTQY
NA	TRBV7-2	TRBJ2-1	ASSSQRSGGYNEQF
few	TRBV14	TRBJ2-4	ASSPGLAKNIQY
NA	TRBV7-8	TRBJ1-5	ASTPDGYSNQPQH
few	TRBV7-2	TRBJ2-6	ASSMRSSGANVLT
few	TRBV6-6	TRBJ1-1	ASSYSGGEAF
NA	TRBV14	TRBJ2-7	ASSHLTRDRGSYEQY
few	TRBV9	TRBJ1-3	ASTRSGAVVSGNTIY
NA	TRBV5-1	TRBJ2-3	ASSLGTGPDTQY
NA	TRBV4-3	TRBJ2-2	ASSQVGAGELF
NA	TRBV29-1	TRBJ2-4	SVVKSGDIQY
NA	TRBV30	TRBJ1-5	AWSVSSGQPQH
NA	TRBV2	TRBJ2-5	ASRILTNQETQY
few	TRBV2	TRBJ2-7	ASSPGPTYEQY
NA	TRBV7-9	TRBJ1-2	ASSLVGYT
NA	TRBV9	TRBJ2-2	ASSLPRGGDYSTGELF
few	TRBV7-9	TRBJ2-5	ASSPSGPQETQY
NA	TRBV2	TRBJ1-6	ASTITGGVYNSPLH
few	TRBV11-1	TRBJ2-1	ASSLAGTNRNNEQF
NA	TRBV6-6	TRBJ1-1	ASSYYPGEAF